These 21 T cell receptor beta chains were all obtained from the same sample, sequenced in a study of T cells in Graves' hyperthyroidism and ophthalmopathy. Template material for amplifying TCR beta CDR3 regions consisted of RNA transcripts. The TCR CDR3 first-round RT-PCR relied on the HTBI primer set. TCRdb redid the calling of the multiplex PCR reads with MiXCR, one entry per CDR3 protein. The sample lists around 690,000 distinct CDR3 sequences; about a fifth were seen once. Specimen: blood. Receptors originate from a man aged 25-45 years with Graves' ophthalmopathy.

The chain has TRBV20-1 and TRBJ2-2, with D maybe TRBD1 (5 bases). This CDR3 region has 15 residues. CDR1 and CDR2 from the germline V gene are DFQATT and SNEGSKA (reference sequence). Deletions cut 0 bases from V and 5 bases from J, with 13 bases between. CDR3 sequence (DNA): TGCAGTGCTAGAGAGGAAGGGGCCCGGACCGGGGAGCTGTTTTTT. Translating gives CSAREEGARTGELFF.

This chain uses TRBV27 with TRBJ1-2; a weak D match, TRBD1 (5 bases). In germline, CDR1 is MNHEY, CDR2 SMNVEV (reference sequence). V lost 7 bases to trimming and J lost 0 bases, with 15 bases between them. The CDR3 sequence is 15 residues long. The CDR3 region has the DNA TGTGCCAGCAACTCCATCGGGGGTGCTAACTATGGCTACACCTTC. Amino acid sequence: CASNSIGGANYGYTF.

This clonotype appeared a few times. V gene TRBV28 combines with J gene TRBJ2-2; 11 positions match TRBD2. V lost 4 bases and J lost 4; bases outside the gene matches: 5. This CDR3 is built from 16 residues. Germline assignment: CDR1 MDHEN and CDR2 SYDVKM. CDR3 loop: CASSWGLAEFTGELFF. For the CDR3, the DNA is TGTGCCAGCAGTTGGGGACTAGCGGAGTTCACCGGGGAGCTGTTTTTT.

In this sample, this clonotype turned up a few times. A much larger clonotype is one base distant, so this may be a read error. The chain combines TRBV3-1 with TRBJ1-1; 7 bases align to TRBD1. The V segment lost 4 bases and the J segment 5 bases; nucleotides outside the gene matches: 4. The CDR3 has 13 residues. The germline V gene has CDR1 LGHDT and CDR2 YNNKEL (reference sequence). CDR3 DNA: TGTGCCAGCAGCCGTGGGACAGTGACTGAAGCTTTCTTT. Its protein product is CASSRGTVTEAFF.

This clonotype was recorded a few times. The J gene is TRBJ2-7, the V gene TRBV7-2; D might be TRBD1 (6 bases). The CDR3 is made up of 14 amino acids. The V and J ends lost 5 bases and 2 bases respectively, with 13 bases between them. Germline-derived CDR1 and CDR2 are SGHTA and FQGNSA. CDR3 loop: CASSVPGHPYEQYF. In nucleotides, the CDR3 is TGTGCCAGCAGCGTGCCGGGACACCCCTACGAGCAGTACTTC.

This clonotype was counted at least ten times. The chain uses TRBV12-3 or TRBV12-4 and TRBJ2-5, with D perhaps matching TRBD1 or TRBD2 (6 bases each). The V end lost 6 bases, the J end lost 5 bases, and 19 bases lay between the germline ends. This CDR3 has 15 amino acids. The CDR3 is CASSLNGGNKETQYF. CDR3 coding DNA: TGTGCCAGCAGCTTAAACGGGGGCAATAAGGAGACCCAGTACTTC.

V is TRBV27 and J is TRBJ1-5, with D uncertain. The V and J ends lost 4 bases and 5 bases respectively, with 9 bases between them. Germline CDR1 MNHEY, CDR2 SMNVEV (reference sequence). This CDR3 comprises 13 residues. This chain's CDR3 is CASSSLIDQPQHF. DNA for the CDR3: TGTGCCAGCAGTTCCCTCATAGATCAGCCCCAGCATTTT.

The J gene is TRBJ2-3, the V gene TRBV19, with D maybe TRBD2 (5 bases). CDR3 length: 14 residues. In germline, CDR1 is LNHDA, CDR2 SQIVND (reference sequence). Trimming removed 4 bases at V and 2 bases at J, with 10 bases between. The CDR3 protein is CASSTSRDTDTQYF. As DNA, the CDR3 is TGTGCCAGTAGTACTAGCCGAGACACAGATACGCAGTATTTT.

The rearrangement joins TRBV19 to TRBJ2-1; TRBD2 aligns across 12 bases. This CDR3 is built from 15 residues. V shed 6 bases and J 7 bases; nucleotides not matched to a gene: 7. Germline values: CDR1 LNHDA, CDR2 SQIVND (reference sequence). The CDR3 DNA reads as TGTGCCAGTAGCACCCGGACTAGCGGGAAGAATGAGCAGTTCTTC. It specifies CASSTRTSGKNEQFF.

A few counts support this clonotype. The V call is TRBV7-9, the J call TRBJ1-2; TRBD1 agrees at 11 bases. The V and J ends lost 4 bases and 3 bases, in that order; junction bases with no gene match: 4. CDR3 length: 15 residues. Germline CDR1 reads SEHNR; CDR2 reads FQNEAQ (reference sequence). The CDR3 bases are TGTGCCAGCAGCTCCCGGACAGGGGGCTACTATGGCTACACCTTC. Amino acids: CASSSRTGGYYGYTF.

The J gene is TRBJ1-6, the V gene TRBV20-1, with D possibly TRBD1 on 5 matching bases. Germline V gives CDR1 DFQATT, CDR2 SNEGSKA (reference sequence). This CDR3 comprises 12 residues. V was pared by 5 bases and J by 6 bases, with 8 bases between. CDR3 amino acids: CSARDLNSPLHF. CDR3 nucleotides: TGCAGTGCTCGGGACCTTAATTCACCCCTCCACTTT.

This chain joins TRBV30 and TRBJ2-5; D not resolved. The CDR3 extends over 14 amino acids. The germline CDR1 and CDR2 sequences are GTSNPN and SVGIG (reference sequence). The ends were cut back, 0 bases at V and 2 bases at J, with 10 bases in the middle. The CDR3 sequence is CAWSVDDLQETQYF. The DNA of the CDR3 is TGTGCCTGGAGTGTAGACGATTTGCAAGAGACCCAGTACTTC.

This clonotype occurred many times. This chain connects TRBV28 to TRBJ2-6; either TRBD1 or TRBD2 may fit D (5 bases each). Per the germline V gene, CDR1 is MDHEN and CDR2 is SYDVKM. The CDR3 spans 18 residues. V lost 6 bases, J lost 2 bases, and 20 bases lay in between. The CDR3 protein is CASRFGPGRKTGANVLTF. The CDR3 bases are TGTGCCAGCAGATTTGGACCGGGACGTAAAACTGGGGCCAACGTCCTGACTTTC.

This rearrangement joins TRBV28 to TRBJ1-5; D gene unclear. From germline, CDR1 is MDHEN and CDR2 SYDVKM. The ends were cut back, 4 bases at V and 3 bases at J, with 16 bases in the middle. The CDR3 runs 16 residues. CDR3 loop: CASSYMTRGFNQPQHF. The CDR3 DNA follows: TGTGCCAGCAGTTATATGACCCGCGGGTTCAATCAGCCCCAGCATTTT.

This rearrangement joins TRBV9 to TRBJ1-2, with 7 bases lining up with TRBD1. This CDR3 region has 14 residues. Germline loops: CDR1 SGDLS, CDR2 YYNGEE. V gave up 3 bases and J gave up 7 bases; unmatched junction bases: 9. CDR3 bases: TGTGCCAGCAGCGCTGGGACAGCAGGTCCTGGCTACACCTTC. Translation: CASSAGTAGPGYTF.

This clonotype was detected ten times or more. The chain carries TRBV27 and TRBJ1-6; D remains ambiguous. CDR3 size: 14 residues. V lost 0 bases and J 12 bases, leaving 12 bases between the germline ends. The germline gives CDR1 MNHEY, CDR2 SMNVEV (reference sequence). The CDR3 DNA reads as TGTGCCAGCAGTTTATCGGACGGTCTAGGACCCCTCCACTTT. Translating it yields CASSLSDGLGPLHF.

This clonotype came up many times. The chain employs TRBV2 and TRBJ1-5, with D possibly matching TRBD1 (5 bases). The CDR3 has 15 residues. Trimming removed 4 bases at V and 1 base at J, with 11 bases between. The germline V gene encodes CDR1 SNHLY and CDR2 FYNNEI. The CDR3 loop is CASSGEGPSNQPQHF. For the CDR3, the DNA is TGTGCCAGCAGTGGGGAGGGGCCGAGCAATCAGCCCCAGCATTTT.

CDR3 sequence reads: CASRIGTGSYEQYF. In nucleotides, the CDR3 is TGTGCCAGCAGAATCGGGACAGGTTCCTACGAGCAGTACTTC. The chain carries TRBV6-1 and TRBJ2-7; 8 nucleotides agree with TRBD1. The CDR3 extends over 14 amino acids. The V segment lost 6 bases and the J segment 1 base; nucleotides outside the gene matches: 5. CDR1 is MNHNS and CDR2 is SASEGT in the germline V gene.

This chain connects TRBV14 to TRBJ2-7, with D unresolved. The CDR3 runs 14 residues. V lost 1 base and J 0 bases, leaving 7 bases between the germline ends. Germline loops: CDR1 SGHDN, CDR2 FVKESK. DNA of the CDR3: TGTGCCAGCAGCCAAGGGCAGTTCTCCTACGAGCAGTACTTC. Protein: CASSQGQFSYEQYF.

This rearrangement joins TRBV28 to TRBJ2-5; TRBD1 is a possible D gene (5 bases). Trimming removed 1 base at V and 5 bases at J, with 17 bases between. Germline V gene lookup returns CDR1 MDHEN and CDR2 SYDVKM. The CDR3 runs 16 residues. CDR3 residues: CASSLSLAGIKETQYF. As DNA, the CDR3 is TGTGCCAGCAGTTTATCTTTAGCAGGGATAAAGGAGACCCAGTACTTC. The variable domain in full, completed from reference TRBV28 and TRBJ2-5, reads DVKVTQSSRYLVKRTGEKVFLECVQDMDHENMFWYRQDPGLGLRLIYFSYDVKMKEKGDIPEGYSVSREKKERFSLILESASTNQTSMYLCASSLSLAGIKETQYFGPGTRLLVL.

This sequence joins TRBV7-3 and TRBJ2-1, with unresolved D. Per germline, CDR1 SGHTA and CDR2 FQGTGA. V was trimmed by 3 bases and J by 8 bases, leaving 11 bases between them. This CDR3 has 13 residues. The CDR3 is CASSLDIVDEQFF. CDR3 nucleotides: TGTGCCAGCAGCTTGGATATCGTCGATGAGCAGTTCTTC.